Listed here are 15 T cell receptor beta chains from one sample, sequenced in a study of T cell changes during pregnancy in multiple sclerosis. The data were produced by immunoSEQ multiplex PCR, yet TCRdb's version contains in-frame clones alone and is incomplete. This repertoire shows tens of thousands of clones, 90% to 95% found once; its top ten account for around 1%. The sequenced sample was peripheral blood, obtained after pregnancy. These receptors were collected from a female donor with multiple sclerosis, enrolled in a pregnancy study.

The rearrangement links TRBV4-3 to TRBJ2-1, with TRBD2 matching 8 bases. CDR1 LGHNA and CDR2 YSLEER come from the germline V gene. The V segment lost 0 bases and the J segment 3 bases; nucleotides outside the gene matches: 4. CDR3 size: 16 residues. The CDR3 is CASSQEGGGYYNEQFF. CDR3 DNA: TGCGCCAGCAGCCAAGAAGGCGGGGGGTACTACAATGAGCAGTTCTTC.

The chain links TRBV21-1 to TRBJ2-2; TRBD1 reflects the table's D call only, with no check against the DNA. TRBV21-1 has pseudogene status. The CDR3 contains 15 residues. The CDR3 loop reads CASSTGTGNTGELFF. The DNA of the CDR3 is TGTGCCAGCAGCACCGGGACAGGGAACACCGGGGAGCTGTTTTTT.

The chain joins TRBV14 to TRBJ1-3; D gene unclear. This CDR3 region has 18 residues. The V end lost 0 bases, the J end lost 2 bases, and 17 bases lay between the germline ends. The germline V gene has CDR1 SGHDN and CDR2 FVKESK. This chain's CDR3 is CASSQELGFGVPGNTIYF. In DNA, the CDR3 is TGTGCCAGCAGCCAAGAATTGGGGTTCGGGGTGCCTGGAAACACCATATATTTT.

This clone was counted a single time. The chain uses TRBV14 and TRBJ1-1; D unclear. The V gene's germline CDR1 is SGHDN and CDR2 FVKESK. This CDR3 region has 14 residues. Between the trimmed V and J ends, which lost 2 bases and 5 bases, there was a span of 12 bases. CDR3 loop: CASSQTRSGTEAFF. CDR3 DNA: TGTGCCAGCAGCCAAACCCGATCGGGGACTGAAGCTTTCTTT.

The chain recombines TRBV27 with TRBJ2-3; the match to TRBD2 covers 12 bases. CDR1 MNHEY and CDR2 SMNVEV come from the germline V gene (reference sequence). This CDR3 spans 18 amino acids. Trimming at V came to 6 bases and at J to 0 bases, leaving 10 bases not matched to a gene. The CDR3 reads CASREGLAGNPSTDTQYF. CDR3 coding DNA: TGTGCCAGCAGGGAAGGACTAGCGGGGAACCCGAGCACAGATACGCAGTATTTT.

CDR3: CASSERTGGVETQYF. CDR3 DNA sequence: TGTGCCAGCAGCGAGCGGACAGGGGGGGTTGAGACCCAGTACTTC. The chain employs TRBV7-8 and TRBJ2-5, with 10 bases matching TRBD1. The V gene's germline CDR1 is SGHVS and CDR2 FQNEAQ. V was pared by 5 bases and J by 5 bases, with 8 bases of the junction left unmatched. The CDR3 consists of 15 residues. Supplemented by reference TRBV7-8 and TRBJ2-5, the full variable domain reads GAGVSQSPRYKVAKRGQDVALRCDPISGHVSLFWYQQALGQGPEFLTYFQNEAQLDKSGLPSDRFFAERPEGSVSTLKIQRTQQEDSAVYLCASSERTGGVETQYFGPGTRLLVL.

The rearrangement links TRBV7-2 to TRBJ2-7; possible D gene TRBD1, 6 bases. Germline V gene lookup returns CDR1 SGHTA and CDR2 FQGNSA. Trimming removed 7 bases at V and 4 bases at J, with 14 bases between. CDR3 length: 13 amino acids. This CDR3 is CASTLGATYEQYF. As DNA, the CDR3 is TGTGCCAGCACCCTGGGGGCCACATACGAGCAGTACTTC.

The chain joins TRBV28 to TRBJ1-5, with D perhaps matching TRBD1 (6 bases). The V end lost 3 bases, the J end lost 5 bases, and 17 bases lay between the germline ends. Germline-derived CDR1 and CDR2 are MDHEN and SYDVKM. The CDR3 sequence is 16 residues long. The CDR3: CASSLRGGGRDQPQHF. CDR3 bases: TGTGCCAGCAGTTTGCGCGGCGGGGGGCGCGATCAGCCCCAGCATTTT.

The chain carries TRBV9 and TRBJ1-5; 9 bases are a match to TRBD1. The CDR3 runs to 14 residues. Losses at the gene ends were 3 bases for V and 6 bases for J; bases not matched to a gene: 4. Looked up from germline, CDR1 is SGDLS and CDR2 is YYNGEE. The CDR3 nucleotides read TGTGCCAGCAGCGACAGGGGGCAACGTCAGCCCCAGCATTTT. Translating it yields CASSDRGQRQPQHF. The whole variable domain, filled in from reference TRBV9 and TRBJ1-5, reads DSGVTQTPKHLITATGQRVTLRCSPRSGDLSVYWYQQSLDQGLQFLIQYYNGEERAKGNILERFSAQQFPDLHSELNLSSLELGDSALYFCASSDRGQRQPQHFGDGTRLSIL.

The chain recombines TRBV9 with TRBJ2-7; possible D gene TRBD2, 6 bases. Germline CDR1 reads SGDLS; CDR2 reads YYNGEE. This CDR3 is built from 14 residues. Trimming left V 3 bases short and J 4 bases short, with 14 bases between. CDR3 DNA sequence: TGTGCCAGCAGCGCGGAGGGGACGGGGTACGAGCAGTACTTC. The encoded protein is CASSAEGTGYEQYF.

In DNA form, the CDR3 reads TGTGCCAGCACCCGAAATGGGACAGGGATCGGGTTGGTCGGGGAGCTGTTTTTT. The encoded protein is CASTRNGTGIGLVGELFF. The chain carries TRBV7-2 and TRBJ2-2, with 9 bases identical to TRBD1. Trimming cost V 7 bases and J 7 bases; bases outside gene matches: 19. The CDR3 length is 18 residues. Germline CDR1 is SGHTA and CDR2 is FQGNSA.

V and J are TRBV5-1 and TRBJ1-6; TRBD1 is a possible D gene (6 bases). The germline V and J ends were trimmed by 0 bases and 8 bases, with 9 bases remaining between them. Germline CDR1 and CDR2: SGHRS and YFSETQ. This CDR3 is built from 14 residues. The chain's CDR3 is CASSLVQGYSPLHF. CDR3 sequence (DNA): TGCGCCAGCAGCTTGGTCCAGGGGTATTCACCCCTCCACTTT.

There are a few counts of this clone. The chain joins TRBV5-4 to TRBJ1-5, with D hard to call. The germline V gene encodes CDR1 SGHNT and CDR2 YYREEE (reference sequence). V lost 0 bases to trimming and J lost 0 bases, with 10 bases between them. CDR3 length equals 16 residues. The CDR3 DNA sequence: TGTGCCAGCAGCTTGGATGGAGGGAATAGCAATCAGCCCCAGCATTTT. Protein sequence: CASSLDGGNSNQPQHF.

The chain uses TRBV5-6 and TRBJ1-5; 7 nucleotides agree with TRBD1. The J segment lost 0 bases and the V segment lost 4 bases, leaving 13 bases of the junction unmatched. CDR1 is SGHDT and CDR2 is YYEEEE in the germline V gene. The CDR3 runs 18 residues. The DNA of the CDR3 is TGTGCCAGCAGCCGAAAGGGGGCGGCTAAGTATAGCAATCAGCCCCAGCATTTT. As protein: CASSRKGAAKYSNQPQHF.

The V call is TRBV9, the J call TRBJ2-1; 12 bases fit TRBD2. CDR3 length equals 15 residues. Looked up from germline, CDR1 is SGDLS and CDR2 is YYNGEE. V lost 0 bases, J lost 7 bases, and 2 bases stayed unmatched. CDR3 amino acids: CASSVDTSGGNEQFF. Here the CDR3 DNA reads TGTGCCAGCAGCGTAGATACTAGCGGGGGGAATGAGCAGTTCTTC.